This T cell receptor (beta chain) was obtained from a study of T cell changes during pregnancy in multiple sclerosis. Germline V gene data show CDR1 as LNHDA and CDR2 as SQIVND (reference sequence). This CDR3 contains 17 residues. J was trimmed by 7 bases and V by 4 bases; bases with no gene match: 13. Sequencing used immunoSEQ multiplex PCR; TCRdb keeps in-frame clones, though not all of them. The sample holds about 93,000 clones, 90% to 95% seen once. Specimen: peripheral blood, collected after pregnancy. This clonotype originated in a female donor in good health, enrolled as a control in a pregnancy study. The chain carries TRBV19 and TRBJ2-2, with 9 positions matching TRBD1. The CDR3 here is CASSSQGTGRALGELFF. CDR3 nucleotide sequence: TGTGCCAGTAGTAGCCAAGGGACAGGGAGGGCCCTCGGGGAGCTGTTTTTT.